The clone carrying this T cell receptor delta chain ranks as medium-sized. Other nucleotide sequences from this sample produce the same CDR3. The data originate from a study of gamma-delta chains in newborns, infants, children. Overall study context: Microbial exposure reportedly drives polyclonal innate γδ T cell expansion after birth.

CDR3 length: 18 amino acids. The J segment lost 0 bases and the V segment lost 3 bases, leaving 13 bases of the junction unmatched. Germline CDR1 GEAIGNYY, CDR2 EKD. TCRdb reapplied CATT to the reads. This table holds fewer than 12,000 delta-chain clones, 8.5% to 9.5% found once. Material for sequencing was blood. This clonotype was sampled from a child who was a newborn, infant or young child, either healthy, febrile or measles-vaccinated (not recorded which). The J gene is TRDJ1, the V gene TRDV2; TRDD3 agrees at 9 bases. The CDR3 loop is CACDGLGDFQSDTDKLIF. CDR3 nucleotides: TGTGCCTGTGACGGGCTGGGGGATTTTCAAAGCGACACCGATAAACTCATCTTT.